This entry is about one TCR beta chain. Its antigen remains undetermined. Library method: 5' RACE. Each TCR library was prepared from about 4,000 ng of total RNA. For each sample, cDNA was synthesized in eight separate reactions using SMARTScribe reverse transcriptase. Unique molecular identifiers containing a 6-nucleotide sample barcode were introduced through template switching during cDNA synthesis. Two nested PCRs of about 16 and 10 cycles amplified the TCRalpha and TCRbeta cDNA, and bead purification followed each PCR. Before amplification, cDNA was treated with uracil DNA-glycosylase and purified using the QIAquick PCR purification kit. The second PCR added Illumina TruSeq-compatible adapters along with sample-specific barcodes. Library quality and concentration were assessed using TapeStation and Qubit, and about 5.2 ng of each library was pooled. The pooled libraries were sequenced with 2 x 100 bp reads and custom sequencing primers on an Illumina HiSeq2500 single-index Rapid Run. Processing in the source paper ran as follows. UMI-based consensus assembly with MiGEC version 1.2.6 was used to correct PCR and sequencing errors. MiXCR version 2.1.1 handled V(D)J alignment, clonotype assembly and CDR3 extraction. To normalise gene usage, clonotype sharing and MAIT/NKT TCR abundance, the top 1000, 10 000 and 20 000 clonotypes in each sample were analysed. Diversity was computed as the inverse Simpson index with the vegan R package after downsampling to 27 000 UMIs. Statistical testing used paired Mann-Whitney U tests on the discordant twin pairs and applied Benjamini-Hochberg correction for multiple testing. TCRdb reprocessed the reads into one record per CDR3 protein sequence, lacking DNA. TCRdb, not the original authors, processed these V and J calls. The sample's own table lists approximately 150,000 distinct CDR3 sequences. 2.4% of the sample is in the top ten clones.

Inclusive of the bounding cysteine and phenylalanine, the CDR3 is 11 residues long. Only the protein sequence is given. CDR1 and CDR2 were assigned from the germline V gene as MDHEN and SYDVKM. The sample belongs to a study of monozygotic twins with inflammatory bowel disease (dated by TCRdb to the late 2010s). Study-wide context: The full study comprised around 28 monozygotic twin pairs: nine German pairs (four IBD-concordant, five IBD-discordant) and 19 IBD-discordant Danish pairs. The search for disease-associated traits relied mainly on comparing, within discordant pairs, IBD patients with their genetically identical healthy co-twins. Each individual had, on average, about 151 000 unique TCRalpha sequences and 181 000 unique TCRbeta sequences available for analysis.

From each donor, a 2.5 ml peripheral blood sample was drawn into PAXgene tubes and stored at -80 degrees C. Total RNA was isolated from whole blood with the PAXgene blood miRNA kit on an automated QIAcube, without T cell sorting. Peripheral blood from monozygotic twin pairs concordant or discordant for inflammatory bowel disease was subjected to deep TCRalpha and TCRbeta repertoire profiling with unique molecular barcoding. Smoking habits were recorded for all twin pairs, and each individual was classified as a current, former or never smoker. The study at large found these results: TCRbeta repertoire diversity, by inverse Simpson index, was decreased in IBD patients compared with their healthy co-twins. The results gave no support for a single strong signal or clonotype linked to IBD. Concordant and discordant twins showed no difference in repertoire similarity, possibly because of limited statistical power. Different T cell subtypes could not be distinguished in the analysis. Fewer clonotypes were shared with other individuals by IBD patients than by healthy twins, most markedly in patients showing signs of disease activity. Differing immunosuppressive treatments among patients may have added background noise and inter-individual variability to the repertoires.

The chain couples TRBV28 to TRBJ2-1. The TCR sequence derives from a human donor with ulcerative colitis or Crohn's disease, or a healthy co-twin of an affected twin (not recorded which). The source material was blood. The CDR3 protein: CASSLGSKPFF. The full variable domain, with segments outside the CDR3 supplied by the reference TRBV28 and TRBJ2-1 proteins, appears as DVKVTQSSRYLVKRTGEKVFLECVQDMDHENMFWYRQDPGLGLRLIYFSYDVKMKEKGDIPEGYSVSREKKERFSLILESASTNQTSMYLCASSLGSKPFFGPGTRLTVL.